These T cell receptor beta chains were read from a single sample in a study of technical replicates of blood from a handful of donors. The repertoire was sequenced with immunoSEQ multiplex PCR; TCRdb's copy has only in-frame clones and lacks some. The table lists approximately 81,000 clones, 96% of them singletons. Material for sequencing was T cells isolated from PBMCs. The receptor set was obtained from a human donor in good health. Both conserved end residues are part of each CDR3. A D gene is named only where the DNA matches it firmly. The size entry is marked missing in some rows and otherwise reads once, few, many or a size class.

cdr3_nt,cdr3_aa,d_call,clone_size,v_call,j_call
TGTGCCAGCAGCCCCGGAGGGGCCAGCAATCAGCCCCAGCATTTT,CASSPGGASNQPQHF,NA,NA,TRBV7-2,TRBJ1-5
TGTGCCAGCAGCGTATCTGTGGGGCAGGGGCAGACTGAAGCTTTCTTT,CASSVSVGQGQTEAFF,NA,NA,TRBV9,TRBJ1-1
TGTGCCAGTAGCCTTCCGGGACAGGGACTGTTGGGTGAAAAACTGTTTTTT,CASSLPGQGLLGEKLFF,TRBD1,NA,TRBV19,TRBJ1-4
TGTGCCAGCAGCCTCCGGGGGGTAGCGAGGAACCAAGAGACCCAGTACTTC,CASSLRGVARNQETQYF,TRBD2,NA,TRBV7-6,TRBJ2-5
TGCGCCAGCAGCCCCCGGGACAGGTCGACCTACGAGCAGTACTTC,CASSPRDRSTYEQYF,TRBD1,NA,TRBV4-1,TRBJ2-7
TGTGCCAGCAGCCCCGGACACATAACCGGCTCACCCCTCCACTTT,CASSPGHITGSPLHF,NA,NA,TRBV7-3,TRBJ1-6
TGTGCCAGCAGCGTAGCTGACAATCGCGAAGCTTTCTTT,CASSVADNREAFF,NA,few,TRBV9,TRBJ1-1
TGTGCCAGCAGCCAAGAGGAGCGGAGCACAGATACGCAGTATTTT,CASSQEERSTDTQYF,NA,NA,TRBV14,TRBJ2-3
TGTGCCAGCAGCTTAGTTGGAGAGAACACTGAAGCTTTCTTT,CASSLVGENTEAFF,NA,NA,TRBV7-8,TRBJ1-1
TGTGCCAGCTCCTCCGAGGCTACCCACGAGCAGTACTTC,CASSSEATHEQYF,NA,NA,TRBV18,TRBJ2-7
TGTGCCAGCAGCCCCCGTCAAGGGGGGAACACTGAAGCTTTCTTT,CASSPRQGGNTEAFF,NA,NA,TRBV7-9,TRBJ1-1
TGTGCCAGCAGCCCGCCCGGAGGGCGAGGTAGCATTCAGTACTTC,CASSPPGGRGSIQYF,NA,NA,TRBV28,TRBJ2-4
TGTGCCAGCAGTTTAACTAGCGGGAGGGCCGGAAGTCTCGGGGAGCTGTTTTTT,CASSLTSGRAGSLGELFF,TRBD2,NA,TRBV28,TRBJ2-2
TGCGCCAGCAGCCCCCAGGGAAGGTACGAGCAGTACTTC,CASSPQGRYEQYF,NA,NA,TRBV4-1,TRBJ2-7
TGTGCCAGCAGCCCTCGACAGGGATTTGGAAACACCATATATTTT,CASSPRQGFGNTIYF,TRBD1,NA,TRBV7-9,TRBJ1-3
TGCAGCGTTGAAGTGCCTAGCGGGGGGCCCTTCTCCTACGAGCAGTACTTC,CSVEVPSGGPFSYEQYF,TRBD2,NA,TRBV29-1,TRBJ2-7
TGTGCCAGCAGTCCGCCGACAGGTTCCACAGATACGCAGTATTTT,CASSPPTGSTDTQYF,NA,NA,TRBV28,TRBJ2-3